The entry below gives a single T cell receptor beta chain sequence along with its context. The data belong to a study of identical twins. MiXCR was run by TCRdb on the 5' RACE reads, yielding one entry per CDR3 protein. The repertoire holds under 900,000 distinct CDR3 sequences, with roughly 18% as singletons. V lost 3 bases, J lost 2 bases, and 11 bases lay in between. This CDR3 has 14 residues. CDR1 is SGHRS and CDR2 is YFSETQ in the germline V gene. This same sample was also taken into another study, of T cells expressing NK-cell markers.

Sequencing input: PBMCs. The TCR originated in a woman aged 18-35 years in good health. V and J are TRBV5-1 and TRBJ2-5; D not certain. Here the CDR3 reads CASSWQGFQETQYF. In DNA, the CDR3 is TGCGCCAGCAGCTGGCAAGGGTTTCAAGAGACCCAGTACTTC.